This T cell receptor (beta chain) is drawn from a study of blood T cell repertoires in COVID-19. About the research overall: Whether acute or convalescent, the COVID-19 samples came from the United States, Italy and Spain.

Per the study methods: Amplification of reference gene primers was used by the study to estimate nucleated cell counts. Produced via immunoSEQ multiplex PCR; TCRdb's table is partial and in-frame only. D and trimming were read from the DNA, whereas the V and J calls and clone size are those reported in that table. This table holds under 150,000 clones, more than 70% found once. Germline assignment: CDR1 MDHEN and CDR2 SYDVKM. The length of the CDR3 is 12 residues. The V and J ends lost 5 bases and 7 bases respectively, with 12 bases between them. V is TRBV28 and J is TRBJ2-7, with D hard to call. The sequence was obtained from a human donor in a cohort sampled during active COVID-19. The sample comprised peripheral blood. CDR3 residues: CASSLSVGEQYF. CDR3 bases: TGTGCCAGCAGTCTTTCGGTCGGGGAGCAGTACTTC.